This entry describes one T cell receptor beta chain. The entry originates in a study of CD8 T cells in ankylosing spondylitis. TCRdb redid the calling of the 5' RACE reads with MiXCR, one entry per CDR3 protein. Of roughly 30,000 distinct CDR3 sequences listed, more than 25% are singletons. This CDR3 is 15 amino acids long. Germline loops: CDR1 MNHEY, CDR2 SVGEGT. V was pared by 1 base and J by 3 bases, with 9 bases between. The specimen sequenced was synovial fluid, either unsorted or a sorted T cell fraction (not recorded which). The TCR was taken from a male donor with ankylosing spondylitis. J is TRBJ2-2 and V is TRBV6-2 or TRBV6-3; D remains ambiguous. The CDR3 protein is CASSYYRHYTGELFF. In DNA form, the CDR3 reads TGTGCCAGCAGTTACTATCGGCATTACACCGGGGAGCTGTTTTTT.